The 14 T cell receptor beta chains below come from one sample, sequenced in a study of shared clonotypes between healthy human individuals. Libraries were prepared by immunoSEQ multiplex PCR; TCRdb keeps only in-frame clonotypes and omits some of them. The data contain about 1 million clones, about three quarters of them singletons. Sample: memory CD4+ T cells sorted from blood. Subset here: CD45RA-negative fraction. The receptors stem from a man between 18 and 29 years old in good health.

As to this clone: Additional DNA sequences in this sample encode the identical CDR3. The V and J genes are TRBV30 and TRBJ2-5, with D tentatively TRBD1 (6 bases). V lost 3 bases to trimming and J lost 4 bases, with 9 bases between them. CDR1 GTSNPN and CDR2 SVGIG come from the germline V gene (reference sequence). The CDR3 runs 12 residues. DNA for the CDR3: TGTGCCTGGAGAACAGGGCGAGAGACCCAGTACTTC. It specifies CAWRTGRETQYF.

The chain recombines TRBV6-1 with TRBJ2-7, with 9 bases matching TRBD2. The trim removed 5 bases at V and 0 bases at J, leaving 5 bases unmatched. CDR1 and CDR2 (germline): MNHNS, SASEGT. The CDR3 extends over 15 amino acids. In nucleotides, the CDR3 is TGTGCCAGCAGTACTAGGACTAGCGTCTCCTACGAGCAGTACTTC. It specifies CASSTRTSVSYEQYF.

The V and J genes are TRBV19 and TRBJ2-2; 10 bases match TRBD1. J lost 5 bases, V lost 5 bases, and 5 bases had no gene match. CDR3 length: 15 residues. Germline V gene sequence: CDR1 LNHDA, CDR2 SQIVND (reference sequence). CDR3 bases: TGTGCCAGTAGTCCCAGGACAGGGGGGACCGGGGAGCTGTTTTTT. This gives the protein CASSPRTGGTGELFF.

The genes are TRBV5-1 and TRBJ2-7, with D tentatively TRBD1 (7 bases). This CDR3 has 14 amino acids. V shed 4 bases and J shed 1 base, with 12 bases lying between them. Germline loops: CDR1 SGHRS, CDR2 YFSETQ. The CDR3 reads CASSLEGASYEQYF. Written as DNA, the CDR3 is TGCGCCAGCAGCCTGGAGGGGGCTTCCTACGAGCAGTACTTC.

The chain combines TRBV5-1 with TRBJ1-1; weak D call: TRBD1 (6 bases). This CDR3 contains 14 residues. Between the trimmed V and J ends, which lost 0 bases and 5 bases, there was a span of 11 bases. Germline V gene sequence: CDR1 SGHRS, CDR2 YFSETQ. CDR3 sequence: CASSLAGAGTEAFF. CDR3 nucleotides: TGCGCCAGCAGCTTGGCAGGGGCAGGGACTGAAGCTTTCTTT.

The V and J genes are TRBV5-6 and TRBJ2-7; 7 bases line up with TRBD2. The V and J ends lost 4 bases and 8 bases, in that order; junction bases with no gene match: 9. The CDR3 totals 13 residues. Germline values: CDR1 SGHDT, CDR2 YYEEEE. The CDR3 coding sequence is TGTGCCAGCAGCGGGGGAGGGGTGGTAAAGCAGTACTTC. Protein sequence: CASSGGGVVKQYF.

This chain links TRBV30 with TRBJ1-4; D may be TRBD1 (6 bases). The CDR3 runs to 13 residues. The germline CDR1 and CDR2 sequences are GTSNPN and SVGIG (reference sequence). Deletions cut 2 bases from V and 8 bases from J, with 12 bases between. The CDR3 protein is CAWSFSGQEKLFF. The CDR3 nucleotides are TGTGCCTGGAGTTTTTCCGGACAGGAAAAACTGTTTTTT. The full variable domain, in which reference TRBV30 and TRBJ1-4 provide the parts outside the CDR3, is SQTIHQWPATLVQPVGSPLSLECTVEGTSNPNLYWYRQAAGRGLQLLFYSVGIGQISSEVPQNLSASRPQDRQFILSSKKLLLSDSGFYLCAWSFSGQEKLFFGSGTQLSVL.

A single count supports this clone. The chain links TRBV18 to TRBJ2-7; D possibly corresponds to TRBD2 (5 bases). V was pared by 2 bases and J by 3 bases, with 11 bases between. Germline V gene data show CDR1 as KGHSH and CDR2 as LQKENI. The CDR3 has 14 residues. The CDR3 sequence: CASSPSGVSYEQYF. The CDR3, as DNA: TGTGCCAGCTCACCATCCGGGGTGAGCTACGAGCAGTACTTC.

This clone was picked up a small number of times. The V and J genes are TRBV30 and TRBJ2-3; D is unclear. Germline V CDR1 and CDR2: GTSNPN, SVGIG (reference sequence). This CDR3 spans 11 amino acids. V lost 0 bases to trimming and J lost 5 bases, with 3 bases between them. The CDR3 loop reads CAWSVKDTQYF. The CDR3 DNA reads TGTGCCTGGAGTGTAAAAGATACGCAGTATTTT.

The chain carries TRBV29-1 and TRBJ1-1; 11 bases align to TRBD1. V lost 5 bases, J lost 4 bases, and 6 bases stayed unmatched. Germline V gives CDR1 SQVTM, CDR2 ANQGSEA. The CDR3 loop spans 14 amino acids. The CDR3 loop is CSVTDRGRGTEAFF. The CDR3 DNA reads TGCAGCGTTACGGACAGGGGGCGCGGCACTGAAGCTTTCTTT.

The chain combines TRBV29-1 with TRBJ2-1; 14 bases align to TRBD2. The J segment lost 6 bases and the V segment lost 3 bases, leaving 7 bases of the junction unmatched. The germline CDR1 and CDR2 sequences are SQVTM and ANQGSEA. The CDR3 totals 16 residues. DNA of the CDR3: TGCAGCGTTGATATGCGTGGACTAGCGGGAGGCAATGAGCAGTTCTTC. The encoded protein is CSVDMRGLAGGNEQFF.

In regard to this clone: The junction and the germline gene differ at one end; a read error may be behind it. V is TRBV7-7 and J is TRBJ2-1, with a tentative D call TRBD2 (5 bases). Germline V gene lookup returns CDR1 SSHAT and CDR2 FNYEAQ (reference sequence). The length of the CDR3 is 13 residues. The CDR3 loop reads CASSLARTGEQFF. In nucleotides, the CDR3 is TGTGCTAGCAGCTTAGCAAGAACGGGGGAGCAGTTCTTC.

This chain links TRBV7-9 with TRBJ1-4; no firm D call. Germline CDR1 reads SEHNR; CDR2 reads FQNEAQ (reference sequence). The CDR3 spans 15 residues. The V end lost 1 base, the J end lost 4 bases, and 10 bases lay between the germline ends. Here the CDR3 reads CASSLGGANNEKLFF. CDR3 DNA: TGTGCCAGCAGCTTAGGCGGAGCCAATAATGAAAAACTGTTTTTT. The whole variable domain, remainder taken from reference TRBV7-9 and TRBJ1-4, is DTGVSQNPRHKITKRGQNVTFRCDPISEHNRLYWYRQTLGQGPEFLTYFQNEAQLEKSRLLSDRFSAERPKGSFSTLEIQRTEQGDSAMYLCASSLGGANNEKLFFGSGTQLSVL.

This clone showed up just once. Other DNA sequences in the same sample also yield this CDR3. The chain carries TRBV7-2 and TRBJ2-7; 8 bases agree with TRBD2. The germline gives CDR1 SGHTA, CDR2 FQGNSA. The CDR3 spans 14 residues. With V trimmed by 6 bases and J by 2 bases, 6 bases remained unmatched. The CDR3 reads CASSSGLAPYEQYF. The CDR3 DNA sequence: TGTGCCAGCAGTTCCGGACTAGCCCCCTACGAGCAGTACTTC.